This T cell receptor (beta chain) appears in the sequencing data of a study of cytomegalovirus exposure and HLA in healthy donors. Study conclusions and caveats: Per a later analysis, 18,000 or so TCR beta sequences showed association with HLA alleles at 0.05 false discovery rate.

Use of 60 Vbeta and 13 Jbeta primers characterized the PCR. Sequencing used immunoSEQ multiplex PCR; TCRdb keeps in-frame clones, though not all of them. The sample yields some 110,000 clones, about 74% seen once. Trimming at V came to 5 bases and at J to 2 bases, leaving 3 bases not matched to a gene. This CDR3 comprises 14 residues. Germline lookup yields CDR1 LNHDA and CDR2 SQIVND (reference sequence). As for this clone: Antigen unknown.

Sequencing was carried out using PBMCs. This chain connects TRBV19 to TRBJ1-5; 7 nucleotides align to TRBD1. This TCR came from a young man in good health and CMV-seropositive. The CDR3 region has the DNA TGTGCCAGTAGTTCCGGGACAGGCAATCAGCCCCAGCATTTT. Translation gives CASSSGTGNQPQHF.